The clone carrying this T cell receptor (beta chain) came up a few times. Its cognate antigen is unknown. The sample contains more than one DNA sequence encoding this CDR3. This record comes from a study of CD4+ T cells in melanoma. The protocol was immunoSEQ multiplex PCR, while the TCRdb copy is restricted to in-frame clones and leaves out a portion. The sample lists 10,000 to 12,000 clones; about 60% were seen once. Study-level results: In melanoma, neoantigen-specific CD4+ T cells reportedly differed in differentiation state. A reported correlation linked neoantigen-specific CD4+ T cells to CD8+, macrophage and B cell function.

The germline V and J ends were trimmed by 0 bases and 7 bases, with 13 bases remaining between them. The CDR3 sequence is 14 residues long. Germline assignment: CDR1 SGHRS and CDR2 YFSETQ. The V call is TRBV5-1, the J call TRBJ1-2; D gene ambiguous. This TCR derives from a human donor with melanoma. The sample consisted of cells from a culture (not recorded whether cultured in vitro). The CDR3 DNA reads TGCGCCAGCAGCTTGGGTGACCGGGCCGGTGGCTACACCTTC. Translation gives CASSLGDRAGGYTF.